This is a list of T cell receptor beta chains from one sample in a study of cytomegalovirus exposure and HLA in healthy donors. Here immunoSEQ multiplex PCR was the method, and the copy in TCRdb shows in-frame clones only, minus some. The sample lists approximately 160,000 clones, over 70% occurring once. Material: PBMCs. These receptors came from a woman aged 45-59 years in good health and CMV-seropositive. Both conserved end residues are part of each CDR3. The D gene is left open where the match is weak. Where a row states a size, it is once, few, many or the class of an expanded clone; other rows omit it.

CDR3 | DNA | V | size | D | J
CASTSGGWGVPYEQYF | TGTGCCAGCACCTCGGGGGGTTGGGGGGTCCCCTACGAGCAGTACTTC | TRBV5-6 | few | TRBD2 | TRBJ2-7
CASSFTGGFYNEQFF | TGTGCCAGCAGTTTCACAGGGGGCTTCTACAATGAGCAGTTCTTC | TRBV7-2 | - | TRBD1 | TRBJ2-1
CASSLVGQGNTEAFF | TGTGCCAGCAGTTTAGTGGGACAGGGTAACACTGAAGCTTTCTTT | TRBV27 | - | TRBD1 | TRBJ1-1
CASSRRVYRGYGTGELFF | TGTGCCAGCAGCCGACGCGTGTATCGGGGATACGGCACCGGGGAGCTGTTTTTT | TRBV14 | - | - | TRBJ2-2
CASSQSGGSYGYTF | TGTGCCAGCAGCCAAAGCGGGGGTTCCTATGGCTACACCTTC | TRBV14 | few | - | TRBJ1-2
CASTSRATGLEPSTDTQYF | TGTGCCAGCACTTCTCGGGCGACAGGTTTGGAGCCTAGCACAGATACGCAGTATTTT | TRBV27 | - | - | TRBJ2-3
CAISEGQDNQPQHF | TGTGCCATCAGCGAGGGACAGGACAATCAGCCCCAGCATTTT | TRBV10-3 | few | TRBD1 | TRBJ1-5
CASSYSTLDQPQHF | TGTGCCAGCAGTTACTCGACATTGGATCAGCCCCAGCATTTT | TRBV6-6 | - | - | TRBJ1-5
CASSLAAVNTEAFF | TGTGCCAGCAGCTTAGCCGCGGTGAACACTGAAGCTTTCTTT | TRBV7-3 | - | - | TRBJ1-1
CASSGTGSNYGYTF | TGTGCCAGCAGTGGGACAGGGTCTAACTATGGCTACACCTTC | TRBV6-1 | - | TRBD1 | TRBJ1-2
CASSVEGADMNTEAFF | TGTGCCAGCAGTGTCGAAGGGGCTGACATGAACACTGAAGCTTTCTTT | TRBV2 | - | - | TRBJ1-1
CASSSLHNQEGGTGELFF | TGTGCCAGCAGCTCTCTCCATAACCAGGAGGGTGGCACCGGGGAGCTGTTTTTT | TRBV11-2 | once | - | TRBJ2-2